This passage covers 2 T cell receptor beta chains from one sample sequenced in a study of T cell responses to AZD1222 COVID-19 vaccine (dated by TCRdb to the early 2020s). Per the publication, the time point label means: baseline before first vaccination. The protocol used for the library was the immunoSEQ multiplex PCR assay. In its TCRdb copy, this immuneACCESS table keeps in-frame sequences only and misses some clones. Where compared with another copy, unresolved V genes explain less than half of these, and the others have no known cause. Across this sample there are around 180,000 clones, with over 75% seen only once. The ten largest account for 6.9% of the sample. This specimen consisted of peripheral blood, obtained on day 0 of AZD1222 vaccination. These receptors all stem from an adult in good health.

The J gene is TRBJ2-2, the V gene TRBV6-1; maybe TRBD2 (6 bases). V was shortened by 3 bases and J by 1 base, with 9 bases between the two germline ends. Germline V gives CDR1 MNHNS, CDR2 SASEGT. This CDR3 is built from 15 residues. The CDR3 loop reads CASSEGLGNTGELFF. In nucleotides, the CDR3 is TGTGCCAGCAGTGAGGGACTGGGGAACACCGGGGAGCTGTTTTTT.

The chain combines TRBV5-4 with TRBJ2-5; D gene ambiguous. CDR1 is SGHNT and CDR2 is YYREEE in the germline V gene (reference sequence). V was trimmed by 2 bases and J by 2 bases, leaving 10 bases between them. The CDR3 has 14 residues. CDR3 residues: CASSFTERQETQYF. The DNA for the CDR3 is TGTGCCAGCAGCTTTACTGAAAGACAAGAGACCCAGTACTTC.